This T cell receptor beta chain was documented in a study of cytomegalovirus exposure and HLA in healthy donors (dated by TCRdb to 2016 to 2017). Some background on the complete study: An earlier analysis of several hundred of the donors reported approximately 280 Gb of sequence data and 117 million unique TCR beta sequences obtained from some 170 million T cells. The study used immunosequencing to profile the T cell repertoires of some 600 subjects and linked those repertoires to cytomegalovirus serostatus. To predict cytomegalovirus infection status, the study combined high-throughput TCR immunosequencing, statistical association of individual TCRs with disease status, and machine learning. Class I and class II HLA loci were covered by the typing at four-digit resolution. A separate validation cohort of over a hundred different subjects was used in addition to the 666-subject first cohort. Donor age, sex, ethnicity and CMV serostatus were collected together with the repertoire data. Of the roughly 390 genotyped donors, 81% were placed in the genetic ancestry cluster associated with self-reported Caucasian donors. All discovery cohort repertoires had been generated on a single sequencing platform. Across about 370 genotyped donors of the cohort, an average of about 240,000 unique TCR beta nucleotide sequences per donor were sequenced, and roughly 20% of those sequences were non-productive. About 5 DR-DQ haplotypes were handled as single units for association and clustering, since linkage in the cohort was strong. In a later genetic analysis, genome-wide SNP genotypes for about 65% of the roughly 700 donors were used, and that subset was treated as a discovery cohort. In an earlier analysis of over 550 of the donors, high-throughput TCR beta sequencing was used to judge whether each TCR beta V gene segment behaved as functional or pseudogenic. The number of donors typed differed by locus, with about 629-630 for A, B, C, DRB1 and DQB1, over 500 for DQA1, 600 to 610 for DPA1, and around 460 for DPB1. Rather than using new phenotypic data, the later analysis identified candidate immune exposures from TCR beta sequences and from how often those sequences occurred across donors. Approximately 300 gigabases of sequencing data and roughly 80 million unique TCR sequences made up an early release that covered 640 HLA-typed donors. The study aimed to test whether cataloging public T cell receptors could reveal signatures of past pathogen exposure. In a later analysis, previously published TCR beta repertoires from about 640 donors were re-analyzed and high-resolution HLA genotyping was added so that TCR occurrence patterns could be studied. Overall study outcomes, separate from this receptor: Compared with equally common non-associated chains, HLA-associated TCR beta chains in a later analysis were more clonally expanded and had lower generation probabilities. Three of the identified cytomegalovirus-associated TCR beta chains were confirmed in vitro to be specific for cytomegalovirus antigens. A later analysis found that most CMV-associated TCR beta chains appeared HLA-restricted, with HLA associations seemingly driven largely by CMV exposure. The sequencing pipeline was judged likely to have produced a cluster of highly shared sequence variants as a technical artifact. Approximately 16 rarely observed V segments, including chromosome 9 orphons, were excluded from the earlier analysis of some 590 of the donors because counts were too low. A further reported finding was that TCR beta sequences accurately predicted the HLA-A and HLA-B alleles for most subjects in the first cohort. Broadly in line with IMGT annotations, most TCR beta V segments showed up in productive rearrangements about 90% or about 30% of the time in an earlier analysis of roughly 590 of the donors. In a later analysis, several top co-occurrence clusters were reported to appear linked to parvovirus B19, influenza, CMV and Epstein-Barr virus. Because some donors lacked HLA typing at each locus, the association tests relied only on the typed subset. Because the 87-base-pair reads could not distinguish some IMGT-functional V segments, including TRBV6-2 and TRBV6-3, those segments were excluded. Most TCR sequences were seen in very few donors, while some public TCRs were found in many individuals. When HLA alleles, especially DR and DQ, strongly co-occurred, TCR associations were difficult to assign to individual alleles. The cohort was sequenced for TCR beta chains only, and without alpha or paired-chain data the features that could be detected were limited. Immune exposure information for the cohort was limited to CMV serostatus. An association between a missense DCLRE1C variant and V-gene and J-gene trimming of TCR beta chains was found in a later genetic analysis and replicated in an independent cohort. Linkage disequilibrium might explain the correlated functional status among segregating V segments, but an unknown experimental factor could not be ruled out. A later analysis found that TCR association rates varied across HLA loci, with DRB1 alleles showing the most associated TCRs and HLA-C alleles the fewest. Roughly uniform sequencing depth across donors was assumed in presence/absence analyses, although this assumption may not hold. The classifier was reported to diagnose cytomegalovirus status with high specificity and sensitivity in both the original and validation cohorts. A later genetic analysis reported fewer N-insertions in productive TCRs among donors in an Asian-associated ancestry cluster than the roughly 670-donor mean. The study listed 164 TCR beta chains as associated with cytomegalovirus. The authors suggested that the approach could potentially be extended to other disease states and immunological phenotypes. A later analysis associated about 17,000 TCR beta sequences with specific HLA alleles at a false discovery rate of 0.05.

As to this clone: It has no known antigen specificity. No base quality values were provided; no much bigger clone lies one nucleotide off.

The cohort was made up of 500 to 850 healthy bone marrow donors. At the time of sampling, every cohort member was nominally healthy, though immune exposures that went unrecorded were likely present. The donor tested CMV seronegative and was one of the 352 seronegative cohort members. A peripheral blood sample was collected from each donor, and TCR beta sequencing was performed on peripheral blood mononuclear cells. Genomic DNA extraction from the blood cell samples was performed with the Qiagen DNeasy Blood Extraction Kit. As encoded in the germline V gene, CDR1 is SGHVS while CDR2 is FNYEAQ. A distance of 11 bases separates the germline ends of V and J, which lose 1 base and 8 bases respectively. Its CDR3 holds 13 amino acids, cysteine through phenylalanine. The entry retains the CDR3 DNA only, 39 bases that are in frame from base 1. Library prep was done by the immunoSEQ multiplex PCR assay. For the multiplex PCR, a mixture combining 60 forward primers for TCR Vbeta segments and 13 reverse primers for TCR Jbeta segments was used. The CDR3 region of rearranged TCR beta genes was amplified from genomic DNA with a multiplex PCR assay. The Illumina HiSeq System was used to sequence the amplified TCR beta libraries as 87-base-pair reads. The original pipeline was this. A later analysis tallied around 80 million unique TCR beta chains across the 700 or so repertoires, and around 10 million of those chains were shared by two or more donors. Raw reads were error-corrected and collapsed into unique sequences by a nearest-neighbor algorithm in which closely related sequences were merged to remove PCR and sequencing errors. Alignment of CDR3 sequences to IMGT reference sequences was used to assign V, D and J gene segments. For a sequence to be retained, at least a six-nucleotide match to both a V gene segment and a J gene segment was required. Rearrangements were classified as productive when the CDR3 lacked stop codons and remained in frame with V and J, and all other rearrangements were classified as non-productive. Following IMGT convention, CDR3 was defined as the stretch from the second conserved V-encoded cysteine up to the conserved J-encoded phenylalanine. The earlier analysis of 500 to 600 of the donors excluded sequences that lacked an unambiguous match to a single V gene segment. In an earlier analysis of approximately 590 of the donors, V segments were called functional above 56.7% productive rearrangements and were called segregating when the between-donor standard deviation exceeded 5%. A statistical classification framework was developed to diagnose cytomegalovirus status using the catalog of TCR beta chain sequences. In a later analysis, V and J genes were assigned by comparing TCR nucleotide sequences against IMGT/GENE-DB human TR gene sequences. In a later analysis, CDR3 sequences and most-parsimonious VDJ recombination scenarios were assigned using the TCRdist pipeline. In a later analysis, each TCR beta chain was defined by its CDR3 amino acid sequence together with its V-gene family, and reads without a unique V-gene family were excluded. As a way to deal with suspected cross-contamination and a sequencing artifact, a later analysis dropped roughly 600 nucleotide sequences that were highly shared and had low generation probability. In a later analysis, a clonal expansion index was calculated for each public chain from normalized within-repertoire ranks of inferred template counts. In a later analysis, generation probabilities were computed using a VDJ recombination model fitted to out-of-frame rearrangements, and the results were checked against IGoR. In a later analysis, TCR-TCR, TCR-HLA and TCR-CMV co-occurrence was scored with hypergeometric tests, and a repertoire-size bias correction was applied to TCR pairs. False discovery rates were estimated in a later analysis by permuting HLA or CMV assignments 20 times. A later analysis grouped co-occurring TCRs with DBSCAN, adding TCRdist sequence similarity when clustering within HLA-allele-positive subsets. Repertoires with fewer than 30,000 or more than 120,000 public chains, plus five repertoires with anomalous nucleotide sharing, were excluded from co-occurrence clustering. TCRdb provides this immuneACCESS table in a form limited to in-frame rearrangements. Some clones are lacking; in checked studies, under half of them reflect an unresolved V gene, and why the rest are absent is not known. V and J calls and clone size are as listed in that table; D and trimming were resolved from the DNA. The sample profile shows 160,000 or so clones; around 73% of them were found once. The ten largest clones capture 2% to 2.5% of the sample.

The chain uses TRBV7-6 and TRBJ1-2; perhaps TRBD1 is the D gene, with 5 bases matching. The receptor's source is a man in his fifties or sixties in good health and CMV-seronegative. Source material: PBMCs. The CDR3 reads CASSLVQGGGYTF. Read as DNA, the sequence is TGTGCCAGCAGCTTAGTCCAGGGCGGAGGCTACACCTTC.